This T cell receptor (beta chain) was recorded in a study of CD8 T cell repertoires and HIV-1 epitope variants (TCRdb year 2020). Turning to the overall study: T cells were stimulated in separate culture wells with each of twenty-five peptides representing autologous and known Gag and Nef epitope variants. Using the EasySep Human T Cell Enrichment Kit, T cells were enriched and then co-cultured with an equal number of autologous T cell-negative cells acting as antigen-presenting cells. The epitopes tested were three Gag epitope families plus Nef HW9 and YT9. The cultures were grown for roughly ten days in IMDM with gentamicin, and half of the media was changed on days 3 and 7 with IL-2, IL-7 and IL-15 added. Among the control conditions were a peptide pool of CMV, EBV and flu, the Ebola AY9 epitope serving as a negative control, and a well with no peptide. An aliquot of 1M T cells was saved as an uncultured baseline condition, separate from the roughly 83 T cell cultures. A total of about 80 T cell cultures were run, with each culture condition performed in triplicate except for one peptide, which was performed in duplicate. The investigation overall reported the following: A handful of clonotypes recognized the Nef KF9 family and one the HW9 family, with no responses to the TAALDMSHF plasma variant. Of the nine antigen-specific TCR beta clonotypes identified, six appeared cross-reactive for autologous or known escape epitope variants. The assay could identify only TCR beta chains and pointed to proliferation in response to antigen, not to T cell function or cytokine profile.

Sequencing of TCR beta CDR3 regions was performed at survey depth on the immunoSEQ platform. The QIAamp DNA micro kit was used to extract genomic DNA from every cultured and uncultured CD8+ T cell population. In the paper's pipeline: Samples with fewer than 5,000 productive reads were excluded, which removed about 7% of the roughly 75 HIV peptide-stimulated cultures. A MANAFEST web app trimmed sequences to CDR3 and removed nonproductive sequences, CDR3s under 5 amino acids, and those not starting C or ending F/W. Antigen-specific clonotypes had to expand in at least 2 of 3 replicates versus no-peptide control at FDR 0.01, only within one epitope family. A specific clonotype also had to show a frequency at least fivefold higher than in wells stimulated with peptides from other epitope families. This immuneACCESS table, as held by TCRdb, lists in-frame sequences with V and J called but not all clones. Of the missing ones, under half trace to an unresolved V gene in checked studies; the others have no known cause. V and J calls and clone size are those listed in that table; D and trimming were worked out from the DNA. The sample records thousands of clones, about 67% of which are singletons. The leading ten clones occupy about 47% of the sample.

The EasySep Human CD8+ T Cell Enrichment Kit was used on day 10 to isolate CD8+ T cells from every culture. Comments on this clone: The clone's antigen remains unknown. The junction and the germline gene differ at one end; a read error may be behind it.

The CDR3 covers 14 residues, taking in both the cysteine and the phenylalanine. CDR3 DNA is the only sequence kept; it has 42 bases, read in frame from the first base. CDR1 and CDR2 are drawn from the germline V gene: SGHRS, YFSETQ. Sequencing was performed on cultured CD8+ T cells derived from PBMCs. The source of this sequence is a male donor with HIV. The chain is encoded by TRBV5-1 joined to TRBJ1-5; TRBD1 fits 9 bases in the junction. The CDR3 here reads CASATGGSDQPQHF. The nucleotide sequence reads as follows: TGTGCCAGCGCTACAGGGGGCAGCGATCAGCCCCAGCATTTT.